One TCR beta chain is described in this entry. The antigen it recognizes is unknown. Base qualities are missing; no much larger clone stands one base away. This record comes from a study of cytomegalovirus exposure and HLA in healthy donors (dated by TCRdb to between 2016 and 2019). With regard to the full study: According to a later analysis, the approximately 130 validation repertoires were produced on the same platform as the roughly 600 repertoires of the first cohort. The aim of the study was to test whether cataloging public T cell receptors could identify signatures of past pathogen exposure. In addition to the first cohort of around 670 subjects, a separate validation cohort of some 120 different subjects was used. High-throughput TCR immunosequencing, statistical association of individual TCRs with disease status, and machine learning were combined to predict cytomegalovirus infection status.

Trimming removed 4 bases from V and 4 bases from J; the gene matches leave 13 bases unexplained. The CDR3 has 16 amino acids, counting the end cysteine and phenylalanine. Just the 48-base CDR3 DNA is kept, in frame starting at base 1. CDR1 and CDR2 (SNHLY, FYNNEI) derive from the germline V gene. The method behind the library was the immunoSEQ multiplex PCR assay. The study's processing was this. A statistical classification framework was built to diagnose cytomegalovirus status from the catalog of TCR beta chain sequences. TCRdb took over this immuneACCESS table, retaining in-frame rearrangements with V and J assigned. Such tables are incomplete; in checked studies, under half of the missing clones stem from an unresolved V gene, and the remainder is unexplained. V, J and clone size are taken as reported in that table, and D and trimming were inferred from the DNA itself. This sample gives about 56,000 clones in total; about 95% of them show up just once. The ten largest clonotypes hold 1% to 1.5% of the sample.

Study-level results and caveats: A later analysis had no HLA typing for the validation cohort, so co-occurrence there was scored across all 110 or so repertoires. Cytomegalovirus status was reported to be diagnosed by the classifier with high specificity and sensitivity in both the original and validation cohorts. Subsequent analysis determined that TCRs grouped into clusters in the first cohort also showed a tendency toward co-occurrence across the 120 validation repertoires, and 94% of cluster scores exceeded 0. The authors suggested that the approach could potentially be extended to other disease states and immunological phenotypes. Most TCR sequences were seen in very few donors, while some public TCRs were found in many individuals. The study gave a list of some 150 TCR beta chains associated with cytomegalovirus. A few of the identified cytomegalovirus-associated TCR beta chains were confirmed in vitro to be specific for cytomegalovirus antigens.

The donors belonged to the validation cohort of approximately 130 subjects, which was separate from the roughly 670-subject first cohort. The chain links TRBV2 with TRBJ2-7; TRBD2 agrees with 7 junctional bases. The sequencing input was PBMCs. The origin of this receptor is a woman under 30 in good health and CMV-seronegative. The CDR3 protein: CASSALGGLSGYEQYF. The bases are TGTGCCAGCAGTGCGTTGGGAGGGTTGTCCGGATACGAGCAGTACTTC.